One sample yielded the 18 T cell receptor beta chains listed below, sequenced in a study of regulatory T cells in long-lasting Graves disease. Through Arm-PCR of CDR3 regions and iRepertoire HTBI primers, TCR beta libraries were built. TCRdb re-derived calls from the multiplex PCR reads in MiXCR, one entry per CDR3 protein. Of 400,000 to 500,000 distinct CDR3 sequences listed, about 15% are singletons. The time point here: newly diagnosed GD, antithyroid drugs for less than 3 months. Construction of the TCR library relied on RNA isolated from PBMCs. The sample was also reused in another study, on T cells in Graves' hyperthyroidism and ophthalmopathy.

Sequenced material: peripheral blood mononuclear cells (PBMCs), taken at new diagnosis, from a patient treated with antithyroid drugs. The receptors were sampled from a woman younger than 30 with Graves disease.

This clonotype was seen ten or more times. The chain couples TRBV2 to TRBJ2-1; TRBD1 agrees at 10 bases. This CDR3 has 19 residues. Germline V gene data show CDR1 as SNHLY and CDR2 as FYNNEI. V lost 6 bases and J lost 0; bases outside the gene matches: 14. The chain's CDR3 is CASRRQGAQVRDSYNEQFF. The CDR3, as DNA: TGTGCCAGCAGGAGACAGGGGGCGCAGGTGCGGGACTCCTACAATGAGCAGTTCTTC. Combining the CDR3 with reference TRBV2 and TRBJ2-1 gives the whole variable domain EPEVTQTPSHQVTQMGQEVILRCVPISNHLYFYWYRQILGQKVEFLVSFYNNEISEKSEIFDDQFSVERPDGSNFTLKIRSTKLEDSAMYFCASRRQGAQVRDSYNEQFFGPGTRLTVL.

In its sample, this clonotype was seen a few times. The gene calls are TRBV19 and TRBJ2-7; D possibly corresponds to TRBD1 (5 bases). Germline V lookup: CDR1 LNHDA, CDR2 SQIVND (reference sequence). This CDR3 is built from 15 residues. V dropped 0 bases and J dropped 2 bases, with 11 bases sitting between them. CDR3 sequence: CASSIDPRDTYEQYF. CDR3 sequence (DNA): TGTGCCAGTAGTATAGATCCCAGGGATACCTACGAGCAGTACTTC.

There are many counts of this clonotype. This chain connects TRBV2 to TRBJ2-1; D is perhaps TRBD1 or TRBD2 (5 bases each). The germline V and J ends were trimmed by 7 bases and 8 bases, with 9 bases remaining between them. CDR3 length: 11 residues. CDR1 and CDR2 (germline): SNHLY, FYNNEI. The CDR3 region has the DNA TGTGCCAGCACCCCGGGACATGAGCAGTTCTTC. It translates to CASTPGHEQFF.

To note about this clonotype: This could be a read error, since a much larger clone is one nucleotide away. The chain employs TRBV6-1 and TRBJ2-3; the match to TRBD2 covers 7 bases. The germline CDR1 and CDR2 sequences are MNHNS and SASEGT. CDR3 size: 18 residues. V lost 7 bases to trimming and J lost 1 base; unmatched junction nucleotides: 17. Here the CDR3 DNA reads TGTGCCAGCAACACCCTCGGGGGGTCCGACTCCCGCACAGATACGCAGTATTTT. Translating it yields CASNTLGGSDSRTDTQYF.

This clonotype was observed a handful of times. The V and J genes are TRBV6-5 and TRBJ2-3; no clear D. Germline CDR1 reads MNHEY; CDR2 reads SVGAGI. The CDR3 loop spans 15 amino acids. V was cut by 2 bases and J by 2 bases, with 11 bases left in between. This CDR3 reads CASSYRHGITDTQYF. CDR3 coding DNA: TGTGCCAGCAGTTACCGACACGGAATCACAGATACGCAGTATTTT.

This clonotype was detected many times. The chain has TRBV29-1 and TRBJ2-5; TRBD2 matches 11 bases. The germline CDR1 and CDR2 sequences are SQVTM and ANQGSEA. V was pared by 4 bases and J by 0 bases, with 7 bases of the junction left unmatched. This CDR3 comprises 16 residues. CDR3 in DNA: TGCAGCGTTGGAGGGACTAGCGGACACAACCAAGAGACCCAGTACTTC. Protein sequence: CSVGGTSGHNQETQYF.

This clonotype has just a few counts. This chain connects TRBV5-1 to TRBJ2-1; 7 bases are shared with TRBD2. J lost 9 bases, V lost 0 bases, and 6 bases had no gene match. Looked up from germline, CDR1 is SGHRS and CDR2 is YFSETQ. This CDR3 comprises 14 residues. The CDR3 is CASSLVGGGFEQFF. CDR3 coding DNA: TGCGCCAGCAGCTTGGTTGGGGGAGGGTTTGAGCAGTTCTTC.

This clonotype was observed many times. The V call is TRBV28, the J call TRBJ2-1; 7 nucleotides agree with TRBD1. Trimming cost V 5 bases and J 9 bases; bases outside gene matches: 7. The CDR3 consists of 13 residues. Germline CDR1 is MDHEN and CDR2 is SYDVKM. CDR3 bases: TGTGCCAGCAGTGCCTCCGACAGGGTTGAGCAGTTCTTC. Protein: CASSASDRVEQFF.

This clonotype occurred many times. In DNA form, the CDR3 reads TGTGCCAGCAGCTTAGGTACTAGCGGGTGGAGCTCCTACGAGCAGTACTTC. Translated: CASSLGTSGWSSYEQYF. This chain connects TRBV7-8 to TRBJ2-7, with 9 bases matching TRBD2. Germline values: CDR1 SGHVS, CDR2 FQNEAQ. CDR3 length equals 17 residues. V shed 1 base and J 0 bases; nucleotides not matched to a gene: 7. Filled out from reference TRBV7-8 and TRBJ2-7, the complete variable domain reads GAGVSQSPRYKVAKRGQDVALRCDPISGHVSLFWYQQALGQGPEFLTYFQNEAQLDKSGLPSDRFFAERPEGSVSTLKIQRTQQEDSAVYLCASSLGTSGWSSYEQYFGPGTRLTVT.

A remark on this clonotype: This may be a read error: a much more frequent sequence differs by one nucleotide. DNA for the CDR3: TGTGCCAGCCAAGGAGCTAGCGGGATGGGCAATGAGCAGTTCTTC. This encodes CASQGASGMGNEQFF. This rearrangement joins TRBV28 to TRBJ2-1; 9 bases are a match to TRBD2. The CDR3 contains 15 residues. CDR1 and CDR2 (germline): MDHEN, SYDVKM. J was trimmed by 6 bases and V by 8 bases; bases with no gene match: 11. Complete variable domain (other parts from reference TRBV28 and TRBJ2-1): DVKVTQSSRYLVKRTGEKVFLECVQDMDHENMFWYRQDPGLGLRLIYFSYDVKMKEKGDIPEGYSVSREKKERFSLILESASTNQTSMYLCASQGASGMGNEQFFGPGTRLTVL.

This clonotype has a handful of counts. The CDR3: CSARDLGGFQETQYF. CDR3 in DNA: TGCAGTGCTAGAGATCTGGGGGGGTTCCAAGAGACCCAGTACTTC. The V gene is TRBV20-1, the J gene TRBJ2-5, with 7 bases matching TRBD2. Germline V gene lookup returns CDR1 DFQATT and CDR2 SNEGSKA (reference sequence). The V gene end was trimmed by 0 bases and the J gene end by 1 base; junction bases not matched to a gene: 5. The CDR3 runs 15 residues.

This clonotype was counted once. V usage is TRBV5-6 and J usage is TRBJ1-1; D call uncertain. The V gene's germline CDR1 is SGHDT and CDR2 YYEEEE. This CDR3 is built from 13 residues. The V gene lost 2 bases and the J gene lost 4 bases, with 9 bases spanning the gap. The CDR3 is CASSFHWSTEAFF. The CDR3 DNA reads TGTGCCAGCAGCTTTCATTGGAGCACTGAAGCTTTCTTT.

This clonotype was detected many times. V is TRBV7-2 and J is TRBJ1-6; D is possibly TRBD1 (6 bases). V was cut by 5 bases and J by 7 bases, with 15 bases left in between. CDR3 size: 15 residues. Looked up from germline, CDR1 is SGHTA and CDR2 is FQGNSA. DNA of the CDR3: TGTGCCAGCAGCATCTACAGGGAACCAAATTCACCCCTCCACTTT. It is translated as CASSIYREPNSPLHF.

This clonotype was detected many times. The chain has TRBV12-3 or TRBV12-4 and TRBJ2-7; 9 nucleotides match TRBD1. Trimming cost V 5 bases and J 2 bases; bases outside gene matches: 7. CDR3 length equals 15 residues. CDR3 sequence reads: CASSPYRDRAYEQYF. The CDR3 nucleotides read TGTGCCAGCAGTCCCTACCGGGACAGGGCCTACGAGCAGTACTTC.

This clonotype was seen at least ten times. The chain links TRBV7-9 to TRBJ2-1; D perhaps matches TRBD2 (6 bases). V was clipped by 1 base and J by 8 bases, with 15 bases between them. The CDR3 contains 15 residues. Germline-derived CDR1 and CDR2 are SEHNR and FQNEAQ (reference sequence). The CDR3, as DNA: TGTGCCAGCAGCTTAGGTATTGGAGGGTCACATGAGCAGTTCTTC. Residues: CASSLGIGGSHEQFF.

This clonotype was recorded at least ten times. The chain recombines TRBV6-5 with TRBJ2-1, with D hard to call. The CDR3 has 13 amino acids. Germline CDR1 and CDR2: MNHEY and SVGAGI. The V end lost 2 bases, the J end lost 4 bases, and 6 bases lay between the germline ends. The CDR3 DNA sequence: TGTGCCAGCAGTTACGCGGAATACAATGAGCAGTTCTTC. As protein: CASSYAEYNEQFF.

This clonotype was counted a few times. The chain links TRBV7-3 to TRBJ2-7; possible D gene TRBD1, 5 bases. V was shortened by 1 base and J by 6 bases, with 10 bases between the two germline ends. From germline, CDR1 is SGHTA and CDR2 FQGTGA. The length of the CDR3 is 13 residues. The CDR3 DNA is TGTGCCAGCAGCTTAAGTAGGACAAGCGAGCAGTACTTC. This translates into CASSLSRTSEQYF. Together with reference TRBV7-3 and TRBJ2-7, the CDR3 gives the full variable domain: GAGVSQTPSNKVTEKGKYVELRCDPISGHTALYWYRQSLGQGPEFLIYFQGTGAADDSGLPNDRFFAVRPEGSVSTLKIQRTERGDSAVYLCASSLSRTSEQYFGPGTRLTVT.

The chain is built from TRBV29-1 and TRBJ2-6; 7 positions agree with TRBD2. Germline loops: CDR1 SQVTM, CDR2 ANQGSEA. Germline trimming cut 6 bases from V and 0 bases from J; bases unmatched to any gene: 8. The CDR3 spans 16 residues. CDR3 amino acids: CSVTTLAVSGANVLTF. The CDR3 DNA sequence: TGCAGCGTCACTACCCTAGCGGTCTCTGGGGCCAACGTCCTGACTTTC.